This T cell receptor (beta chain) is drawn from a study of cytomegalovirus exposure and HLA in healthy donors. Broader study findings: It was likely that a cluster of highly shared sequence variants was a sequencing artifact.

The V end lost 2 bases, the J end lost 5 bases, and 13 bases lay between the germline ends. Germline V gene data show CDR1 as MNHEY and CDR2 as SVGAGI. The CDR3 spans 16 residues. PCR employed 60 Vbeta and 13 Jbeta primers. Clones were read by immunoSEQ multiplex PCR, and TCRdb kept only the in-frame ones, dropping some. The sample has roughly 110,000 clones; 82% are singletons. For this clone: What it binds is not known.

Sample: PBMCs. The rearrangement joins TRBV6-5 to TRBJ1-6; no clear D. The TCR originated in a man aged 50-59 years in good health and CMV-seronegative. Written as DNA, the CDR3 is TGTGCCAGCAGTTACCAAACTTGGCGGGATAATTCACCCCTCCACTTT. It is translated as CASSYQTWRDNSPLHF.